This T cell receptor beta chain emerged from a study of cytomegalovirus exposure and HLA in healthy donors. The study's findings and limits: The TCR clusters that emerged in the first cohort tended, a later analysis found, to co-occur in the 120 validation repertoires. Whilst most TCR sequences proved rare, a subset of public TCRs occurred across many donors. The investigators catalogued about 170 TCR beta chains as cytomegalovirus-associated.

The donors were part of the validation cohort, which consisted of under 150 subjects and was separate from the first cohort of 666 subjects. Repertoires were generated with immunoSEQ multiplex PCR, while TCRdb's copy carries only in-frame clones and drops some. The sample holds roughly 170,000 clones, approximately 84% seen once. With regard to this clone: The antigen is unknown.

This CDR3 has 17 amino acids. The V gene's germline CDR1 is SGHRS and CDR2 YFSETQ. V shed 0 bases and J 9 bases; nucleotides not matched to a gene: 12. The source is a woman younger than 30 in good health and CMV-seropositive. The gene calls are TRBV5-1 and TRBJ2-4; 10 bases match TRBD1. Material for sequencing was PBMCs. The CDR3 coding sequence is TGCGCCAGCAGCTTGGGTGTGGGACAGGGGTTGAGTAGCATTCAGTACTTC. It translates to CASSLGVGQGLSSIQYF.